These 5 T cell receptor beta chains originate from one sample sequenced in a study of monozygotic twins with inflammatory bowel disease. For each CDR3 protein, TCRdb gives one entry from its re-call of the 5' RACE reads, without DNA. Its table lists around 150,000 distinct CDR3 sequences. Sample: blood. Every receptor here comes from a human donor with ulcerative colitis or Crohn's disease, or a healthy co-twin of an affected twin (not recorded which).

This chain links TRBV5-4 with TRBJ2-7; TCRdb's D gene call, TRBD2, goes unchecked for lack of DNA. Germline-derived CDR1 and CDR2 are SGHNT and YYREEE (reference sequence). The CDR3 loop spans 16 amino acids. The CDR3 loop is CASSLGQGSPFYEQYF. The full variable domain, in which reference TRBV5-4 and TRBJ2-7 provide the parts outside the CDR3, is ETGVTQSPTHLIKTRGQQVTLRCSSQSGHNTVSWYQQALGQGPQFIFQYYREEENGRGNFPPRFSGLQFPNYSSELNVNALELDDSALYLCASSLGQGSPFYEQYFGPGTRLTVT.

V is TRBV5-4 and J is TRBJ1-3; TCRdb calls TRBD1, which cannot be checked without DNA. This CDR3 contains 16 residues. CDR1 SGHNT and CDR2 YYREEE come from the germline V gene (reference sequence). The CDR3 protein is CASSQAGQGAGNTIYF. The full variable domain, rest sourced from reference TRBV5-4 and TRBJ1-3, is ETGVTQSPTHLIKTRGQQVTLRCSSQSGHNTVSWYQQALGQGPQFIFQYYREEENGRGNFPPRFSGLQFPNYSSELNVNALELDDSALYLCASSQAGQGAGNTIYFGEGSWLTVV.

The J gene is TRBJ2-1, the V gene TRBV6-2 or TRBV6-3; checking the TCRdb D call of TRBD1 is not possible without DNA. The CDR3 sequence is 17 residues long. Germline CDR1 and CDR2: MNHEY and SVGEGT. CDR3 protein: CASSYRNPATGHNEQFF.

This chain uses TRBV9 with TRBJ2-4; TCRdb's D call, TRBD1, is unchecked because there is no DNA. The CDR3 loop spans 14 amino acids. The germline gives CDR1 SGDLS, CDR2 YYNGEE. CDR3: CASSAQGETNIQYF.

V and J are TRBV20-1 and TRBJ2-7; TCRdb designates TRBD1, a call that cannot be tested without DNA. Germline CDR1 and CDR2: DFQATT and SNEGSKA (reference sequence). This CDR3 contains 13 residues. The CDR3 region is CSAPGPRAYEQYF.